The 18 T cell receptor beta chains presented below share a single source sample, sequenced in a study of breast tumors, draining lymph nodes, adjacent tissues. Breast cancer patients provided tissue from their axillary draining lymph nodes. TCRdb re-derived calls from the multiplex PCR reads in MiXCR, one entry per CDR3 protein. This table has over 150,000 distinct CDR3 sequences, 31% appearing once. The sequencing input was axillary lymph node tissue. The origin of the receptors is a female donor with breast cancer. Some clones in this sample may be carry-over from other donors' samples.

The sample holds many counts of this clonotype. At one end, the junction sequence differs from germline, possibly due to a read error. The chain joins TRBV7-2 to TRBJ2-5; 8 bases agree with TRBD1. This CDR3 has 13 amino acids. From germline, CDR1 is SGHTA and CDR2 FQGNSA. CDR3 in DNA: TGTGCCAGCAGCCTTGGACAGGGAGAGATCCAGTACTTC. Encoded protein: CASSLGQGEIQYF.

In its sample, this clonotype was seen many times. The genes are TRBV11-2 and TRBJ1-6; 12 nucleotides match TRBD1. Germline V lookup: CDR1 SGHAT, CDR2 FQNNGV. With 1 base clipped from V and 6 bases from J, the junction kept 4 bases outside the gene matches. The CDR3 is made up of 17 amino acids. The CDR3 DNA reads as TGTGCCAGCAGCTTAGCGGGACAGGGGGCGCTTAATTCACCCCTCCACTTT. Its protein is CASSLAGQGALNSPLHF.

The chain is built from TRBV5-8 and TRBJ2-3, with D possibly being TRBD1 (6 bases). Germline loops: CDR1 SGHTS, CDR2 YDEGEE. The CDR3 totals 14 residues. Trimming pared 5 bases from V and 11 bases from J, leaving 21 bases between. CDR3 DNA sequence: TGTGCCAGCAGACAAAGGGGGTCCTACAATGAGCAGTATTTT. Translated, it gives CASRQRGSYNEQYF.

This clonotype was observed at least ten times. The genes are TRBV4-1 and TRBJ2-1; 10 nucleotides agree with TRBD2. This CDR3 is 16 amino acids long. Unmatched junction bases numbered 5, after V lost 2 bases and J lost 4 bases. CDR1 and CDR2 (germline): MGHRA, YSYEKL. Written as DNA, the CDR3 is TGCGCCAGCAGCCAACCCTCTAGCGGGGGTTACAATGAGCAGTTCTTC. Amino acids: CASSQPSSGGYNEQFF.

This clonotype has a handful of counts. The V and J genes are TRBV18 and TRBJ1-3; a weak D match, TRBD1 (6 bases). The CDR3 length is 16 residues. Germline CDR1 reads KGHSH; CDR2 reads LQKENI. V lost 6 bases to trimming and J lost 0 bases, with 15 bases between them. The CDR3 nucleotides are TGTGCCAGCTCCGAGGTGGGGACAATCTCTGGAAACACCATATATTTT. Translation: CASSEVGTISGNTIYF.

This clonotype was observed at least ten times. The rearrangement links TRBV20-1 to TRBJ2-3; no clear D. The CDR3 has 13 residues. The germline V and J ends were trimmed by 2 bases and 2 bases, with 8 bases remaining between them. Looked up from germline, CDR1 is DFQATT and CDR2 is SNEGSKA (reference sequence). CDR3 sequence (DNA): TGCAGTGCTAGACCAGCACACACAGATACGCAGTATTTT. Translation: CSARPAHTDTQYF.

This clonotype has a count of ten or more. The genes are TRBV5-6 and TRBJ2-3, with 7 nucleotides matching TRBD2. CDR3 length: 15 residues. Trimming cost V 5 bases and J 0 bases; bases outside gene matches: 6. Germline V CDR1 and CDR2: SGHDT, YYEEEE. CDR3 in DNA: TGTGCCAGCAGTGGGAGGGGTCAGAGCACAGATACGCAGTATTTT. It encodes CASSGRGQSTDTQYF.

The chain is built from TRBV20-1 and TRBJ2-3, with TRBD2 as a possible D gene (7 bases). CDR1 DFQATT and CDR2 SNEGSKA come from the germline V gene (reference sequence). This CDR3 contains 14 residues. V was shortened by 1 base and J by 6 bases, with 14 bases between the two germline ends. CDR3 sequence (DNA): TGCAGTGCTAGAGGGGGGGGGCCTGGGGATACGCAGTATTTT. Translated: CSARGGGPGDTQYF.

Many counts were recorded for this clonotype. CDR3 amino acids: CASSSRQAGHYGYTF. CDR3 nucleotide sequence: TGTGCCAGCAGCTCTCGACAGGCGGGGCACTATGGCTACACCTTC. The rearrangement joins TRBV7-9 to TRBJ1-2; a weak D match, TRBD1 (6 bases). Trimming took 4 bases from V and 3 from J, leaving 15 bases between them. The CDR3 consists of 15 residues. Germline lookup yields CDR1 SEHNR and CDR2 FQNEAQ (reference sequence). Complete variable domain (other parts from reference TRBV7-9 and TRBJ1-2): DTGVSQNPRHKITKRGQNVTFRCDPISEHNRLYWYRQTLGQGPEFLTYFQNEAQLEKSRLLSDRFSAERPKGSFSTLEIQRTEQGDSAMYLCASSSRQAGHYGYTFGSGTRLTVV.

Concerning this clonotype itself: The junction and the germline gene differ at one end; a read error may be behind it. CDR3 coding DNA: TGTGCCGCCAGCAGCTTGGTCTACATGGATTCACCCCTCCACTTT. Residues: CAASSLVYMDSPLHF. The chain recombines TRBV24-1 with TRBJ1-6; D is undetermined. This CDR3 has 15 amino acids. The germline V gene has CDR1 KGHDR and CDR2 SFDVKD.

Remarks on this clonotype: Since the CDR3 does not end with the conserved phenylalanine or tryptophan, this likely comes from a read error. The chain couples TRBV20-1 to TRBJ2-5, with D perhaps TRBD1 or TRBD2 (6 bases each). Germline lookup yields CDR1 DFQATT and CDR2 SNEGSKA (reference sequence). Trimming removed 5 bases at V and 5 bases at J, with 21 bases between. The CDR3 is made up of 15 amino acids. DNA of the CDR3: TGCAGTGCTCCCAATCAAGCGGAAGGGGGGGAGACCCAGTACCTC. It codes for CSAPNQAEGGETQYL.

This clonotype was picked up many times. The chain carries TRBV20-1 and TRBJ2-2, with 7 bases that match TRBD1. Trimming at V came to 2 bases and at J to 7 bases, leaving 4 bases not matched to a gene. CDR1 and CDR2 (germline): DFQATT, SNEGSKA (reference sequence). The CDR3 contains 13 residues. CDR3 amino acids: CSARLTGVGELFF. The CDR3 coding sequence is TGCAGTGCTAGACTAACAGGGGTCGGGGAGCTGTTTTTT.

This clonotype was seen repeatedly, ten times or more. The rearrangement uses TRBV7-9 and TRBJ1-5, with D maybe TRBD1 (6 bases). The germline V gene has CDR1 SEHNR and CDR2 FQNEAQ (reference sequence). V was cut by 1 base and J by 4 bases, with 8 bases left in between. The CDR3 totals 14 residues. The CDR3: CASSLEGGNQPQHF. The CDR3 DNA follows: TGTGCCAGCAGCTTAGAAGGGGGTAATCAGCCCCAGCATTTT.

This clonotype was observed at least ten times. This chain uses TRBV20-1 with TRBJ2-1, with TRBD2 matching 9 bases. Germline V gene data show CDR1 as DFQATT and CDR2 as SNEGSKA (reference sequence). V lost 5 bases, J lost 2 bases, and 7 bases stayed unmatched. The CDR3 is 15 amino acids. DNA for the CDR3: TGCAGTGCTGTAGGGACTAGCCGAACCTACAATGAGCAGTTCTTC. Translating it yields CSAVGTSRTYNEQFF.

In regard to this clonotype: Since a much larger clone is just one base distant, this may be a read error. In nucleotides, the CDR3 is TGTGCCAGCAGTTTCGAAGGGGGCGCCGGTGGAAACACCATATATTTT. Translating gives CASSFEGGAGGNTIYF. The chain is built from TRBV12-3 or TRBV12-4 and TRBJ1-3; 7 nucleotides align to TRBD1. The ends lost 3 bases at V and 3 bases at J; junction bases unmatched: 8. The CDR3 has 16 residues.

This clonotype was observed many times. The chain couples TRBV9 to TRBJ2-6; TRBD2 is a possible D gene (6 bases). Germline V lookup: CDR1 SGDLS, CDR2 YYNGEE. The CDR3 totals 18 residues. Trimming pared 0 bases from V and 2 bases from J, leaving 15 bases between. The CDR3 sequence: CASSVGPEPGAGANVLTF. The DNA of the CDR3 is TGTGCCAGCAGCGTAGGGCCTGAGCCGGGAGCTGGGGCCAACGTCCTGACTTTC. Using reference TRBV9 and TRBJ2-6 for the parts outside the CDR3, the full variable domain is DSGVTQTPKHLITATGQRVTLRCSPRSGDLSVYWYQQSLDQGLQFLIQYYNGEERAKGNILERFSAQQFPDLHSELNLSSLELGDSALYFCASSVGPEPGAGANVLTFGAGSRLTVL.

This clonotype was counted only a few times. This chain joins TRBV6-2 or TRBV6-3 and TRBJ1-4; maybe TRBD1 (6 bases). There are 17 residues in the CDR3. CDR1 MNHEY and CDR2 SVGEGT come from the germline V gene. V lost 6 bases, J lost 3 bases, and 20 bases lay in between. CDR3 coding DNA: TGTGCCAGCAGCTCCGTGCGGGGGCGAAGAGCTAATGAAAAACTGTTTTTT. It codes for CASSSVRGRRANEKLFF.

There are a few counts of this clonotype. The CDR3 sequence is CAKGGSNQPQHF. The CDR3 DNA is TGTGCCAAAGGCGGTAGCAATCAGCCCCAGCATTTT. The gene calls are TRBV2 and TRBJ1-5; D ambiguous. CDR3 length: 12 residues. The germline V gene encodes CDR1 SNHLY and CDR2 FYNNEI. The V end was cut by 10 bases, the J end by 0 bases, with 7 bases between.